This entry concerns a single TCR beta chain. Its cognate antigen is unknown. The study ran its PCR with 60 Vbeta and 13 Jbeta primers. Assay: immunoSEQ multiplex PCR; the TCRdb copy retains only in-frame clones and omits some. Counted here are approximately 170,000 clones, over 75% occurring once; the ten biggest clones make up roughly 1.9%. The sample originates from a study of cytomegalovirus exposure and HLA in healthy donors. The germline V gene has CDR1 SGDLS and CDR2 YYNGEE. V shed 3 bases, J shed 6 bases, and the junction held 12 bases outside the gene matches. This CDR3 contains 16 residues. Study outcomes and limitations: Being productive about 87% or about 30% of the time was typical of most TCR beta V segments in an earlier analysis. Donor immune exposure was known only as CMV serostatus. Presence/absence analyses took donor sequencing depth as roughly uniform.

The origin of this receptor is a human donor in good health. The sequenced sample consisted of PBMCs. The rearrangement links TRBV9 to TRBJ2-3, with TRBD2 matching over 8 bases. CDR3 nucleotide sequence: TGTGCCAGCAGCGGGGCGGGGGGCCCGCCAGTTGATACGCAGTATTTT. Its protein product is CASSGAGGPPVDTQYF.